One and the same sample provided the 16 T cell receptor beta chains below, sequenced in a study of T cell responses to AZD1222 COVID-19 vaccine. Here immunoSEQ multiplex PCR was the method, and the copy in TCRdb shows in-frame clones only, minus some. This table holds about 92,000 clones, about 91% found once. The material sequenced was peripheral blood, taken on day 0 of MenACWY control vaccination. The receptors here all came from an adult in good health.

In its sample, this clone was seen a few times. The V gene is TRBV18, the J gene TRBJ2-5; D is unresolved. Looked up from germline, CDR1 is KGHSH and CDR2 is LQKENI. V shed 2 bases and J shed 4 bases, with 14 bases lying between them. The CDR3 has 15 amino acids. Written as DNA, the CDR3 is TGTGCCAGCTCACCAATTGGACGAGGACCAGAGACCCAGTACTTC. Its translation: CASSPIGRGPETQYF. The whole variable domain, remainder taken from reference TRBV18 and TRBJ2-5, is NAGVMQNPRHLVRRRGQEARLRCSPMKGHSHVYWYRQLPEEGLKFMVYLQKENIIDESGMPKERFSAEFPKEGPSILRIQQVVRGDSAAYFCASSPIGRGPETQYFGPGTRLLVL.

The chain uses TRBV11-1 and TRBJ2-5; no reliable D call. This CDR3 comprises 12 residues. Looked up from germline, CDR1 is SGHAT and CDR2 is FQDESV (reference sequence). V lost 1 base and J 5 bases, leaving 5 bases between the germline ends. The CDR3 sequence: CASSLGQETQYF. DNA for the CDR3: TGTGCCAGCAGCTTAGGGCAGGAGACCCAGTACTTC.

The rearrangement joins TRBV14 to TRBJ2-2, with D unclear. Trimming pared 2 bases from V and 0 bases from J, leaving 10 bases between. The germline V gene has CDR1 SGHDN and CDR2 FVKESK. The CDR3 length is 16 residues. This chain's CDR3 is CASSQYNSANTGELFF. In DNA form, the CDR3 reads TGTGCCAGCAGCCAATATAACAGCGCGAACACCGGGGAGCTGTTTTTT.

The gene calls are TRBV2 and TRBJ2-7; tentative D call: TRBD1 (6 bases). The CDR3 contains 12 residues. V shed 10 bases and J shed 3 bases, with 13 bases lying between them. Germline V gene data show CDR1 as SNHLY and CDR2 as FYNNEI. CDR3: CAIRRDNYEQYF. CDR3 bases: TGTGCCATCCGCCGGGACAACTACGAGCAGTACTTC.

V and J are TRBV30 and TRBJ1-5; maybe TRBD1 (5 bases). The CDR3 covers 12 residues. Trimming removed 5 bases from V and 5 bases from J, with 10 bases in between. CDR1 and CDR2 (germline): GTSNPN, SVGIG (reference sequence). The CDR3 DNA reads TGTGCCTGGGGACAATGGGATCAGCCCCAGCATTTT. It encodes CAWGQWDQPQHF.

The genes are TRBV4-1 and TRBJ2-7, with 10 bases identical to TRBD2. Germline V gene sequence: CDR1 MGHRA, CDR2 YSYEKL. The ends lost 1 base at V and 5 bases at J; junction bases unmatched: 5. The length of the CDR3 is 15 residues. CDR3 DNA sequence: TGCGCCAGCAGCCAAGCTAGCGGGGGTGACCACGAGCAGTACTTC. Protein product: CASSQASGGDHEQYF.

The gene calls are TRBV28 and TRBJ2-1, with 13 positions matching TRBD2. Germline V CDR1 and CDR2: MDHEN, SYDVKM. CDR3 length: 16 residues. With V trimmed by 6 bases and J by 7 bases, 9 bases remained unmatched. CDR3 nucleotides: TGTGCCAGCAGAACCCCAACTAGCGGGGGGGCAAATGAGCAGTTCTTC. The encoded protein is CASRTPTSGGANEQFF.

The J gene is TRBJ2-1, the V gene TRBV5-5; 12 bases line up with TRBD2. The CDR3 is made up of 14 amino acids. V was clipped by 5 bases and J by 15 bases; unmatched bases: 12. In germline, CDR1 is SGHKS, CDR2 YYEKEE (reference sequence). The CDR3 region is CASSLTSGGSPRFF. The DNA for the CDR3 is TGTGCCAGCAGTCTCACTAGCGGGGGGTCCCCCCGGTTCTTC.

This chain joins TRBV10-3 and TRBJ1-1; 8 nucleotides align to TRBD1. CDR1 and CDR2 (germline): ENHRY, SYGVKD. V lost 10 bases and J lost 5; bases outside the gene matches: 9. The CDR3 is 13 amino acids. The CDR3 bases are TGTGCCACGGACCAGGGGGCGCAGACTGAAGCTTTCTTT. Translating it yields CATDQGAQTEAFF.

The chain couples TRBV20-1 to TRBJ1-2, with 8 bases aligning to TRBD1. The CDR3 is made up of 11 amino acids. Unmatched junction bases numbered 4, after V lost 5 bases and J lost 8 bases. From germline, CDR1 is DFQATT and CDR2 SNEGSKA (reference sequence). In DNA form, the CDR3 reads TGCAGTGCTGACAGGACAGGGGGCTACACCTTC. It translates to CSADRTGGYTF.

This chain connects TRBV6-5 to TRBJ2-7; 10 nucleotides agree with TRBD1. Trimming at V came to 2 bases and at J to 2 bases, leaving 6 bases not matched to a gene. CDR3 length equals 16 residues. CDR1 MNHEY and CDR2 SVGAGI come from the germline V gene. In nucleotides, the CDR3 is TGTGCCAGCAGTTACACGGCGGGACAGGGGACCTACGAGCAGTACTTC. Amino acid sequence: CASSYTAGQGTYEQYF.

The chain employs TRBV27 and TRBJ1-2; 7 bases map to TRBD1. The J segment lost 4 bases and the V segment lost 3 bases, leaving 5 bases of the junction unmatched. The germline V gene has CDR1 MNHEY and CDR2 SMNVEV (reference sequence). The length of the CDR3 is 14 residues. The CDR3 sequence is CASSFTDRSYGYTF. The DNA of the CDR3 is TGTGCCAGCAGTTTCACGGACAGGTCCTATGGCTACACCTTC.

The CDR3 sequence is CAIRSATYNSPLHF. CDR3 in DNA: TGTGCCATCAGGAGTGCGACTTATAATTCACCCCTCCACTTT. The rearrangement joins TRBV10-3 to TRBJ1-6; D gene ambiguous. V lost 6 bases and J 4 bases, leaving 10 bases between the germline ends. The CDR3 is made up of 14 amino acids. Germline V gene data show CDR1 as ENHRY and CDR2 as SYGVKD.

Only one count was recorded for this clone. Sequence at one end of the junction differs from germline and may be a read error. The V and J genes are TRBV10-3 and TRBJ2-1, with 11 bases identical to TRBD1. CDR1 is ENHRY and CDR2 is SYGVKD in the germline V gene. There are 14 residues in the CDR3. The CDR3 coding sequence is TGTGCCACCAGTGGGACAGGGGGGCACAATGAGCAGTTCTTC. Translating it yields CATSGTGGHNEQFF.

The chain links TRBV6-5 to TRBJ1-2; D not certain. The V and J ends lost 5 bases and 6 bases respectively, with 13 bases between them. The CDR3 consists of 13 residues. Germline lookup yields CDR1 MNHEY and CDR2 SVGAGI. CDR3 in DNA: TGTGCCAGCAGTCGAGGCTGGGATGATGGCTACACCTTC. Translation gives CASSRGWDDGYTF.

This clone was seen just once. The CDR3 sequence is CASTEAGVTGYTF. CDR3 nucleotide sequence: TGTGCCAGCACCGAAGCAGGGGTTACAGGCTACACCTTC. The V gene is TRBV7-8, the J gene TRBJ1-2; tentatively, D is TRBD1 (6 bases). V lost 7 bases, J lost 8 bases, and 17 bases lay in between. The CDR3 consists of 13 residues. Germline values: CDR1 SGHVS, CDR2 FQNEAQ.